The source of this T cell receptor (beta chain) is a study of T cell repertoires in cytomegalovirus infection (dated by TCRdb to about 2019). Notes on the research overall: The peptide stimulations were aimed at well-studied HLA-B-restricted epitopes as well as recently identified HLA-C-restricted CMV epitopes, whose presentation resists viral immunomodulation. Donor HLA type was relevant to the analysis, because carriage of CMV infection together with the matching HLA type was indicated by public TCR beta signatures.

The sequencer was an Illumina HiSeq 1500. The public sequencing data were trimmed at Q25 with fastp and processed into clonotypes with MiXCR by TCRdb, which kept only in-frame beta chains. CDR3 protein sequences are deduplicated, and each keeps its most common genes and DNA. The sample includes approximately 600,000 distinct CDR3 sequences, with 35% to 50% observed a single time. Around 46% of the sample is in the top ten clones. With regard to this clonotype: The clone's antigen remains unknown. No much larger clone is present one base from it, and per-base qualities are unavailable.

What the work shows at the level of the full study, not this receptor alone: In both this cohort and an independent roughly 350-donor cohort, the cumulative frequency of public TCR beta family members distinguished carriers of CMV infection plus the relevant HLA type. The ex vivo response was dominated by HLA-C-restricted CMV-specific TCR beta clonotypes, and the single most frequent clonotype in two of eight donors was supplied by these HLA-C-restricted clonotypes.

The treatment or condition label here, explained by the study, means: in vitro stimulation with specific CMV peptide epitopes to enrich CMV-specific T cells. The sequencing here drew on cultured PBMCs, taken from culture after CMV antigen stimulation. This clonotype was sampled from a human donor in good health (CMV status not recorded). Some clones in this sample may be carry-over from other donors' samples.

This receptor carries the CDR3 CASSPLRVGGNTIYF. The nucleotide sequence reads TGTGCCAGCAGCCCCCTCAGAGTCGGTGGAAACACCATATATTTT. The V gene is TRBV7-1 and the J gene is TRBJ1-3; no D gene call is confident. TRBV7-1 is recorded as an ORF, its role being uncertain. Measured from the cysteine to the phenylalanine, the CDR3 is 15 residues long. Only CDR3 DNA remains: 45 bases, in frame from the first base. V drops 5 bases and J drops 3 bases, leaving 14 bases in between.